This TCR beta chain was identified during a study of cytomegalovirus exposure and HLA in healthy donors. Study-level findings and limits: Using a false discovery rate of 0.05, a later analysis showed that around 16,000 TCR beta sequences were associated with HLA alleles.

13 Jbeta primers and 60 Vbeta primers were used for the PCR. Using immunoSEQ multiplex PCR, the repertoire was profiled, and TCRdb retains in-frame clones only, with some absent. The data show around 140,000 clones, roughly 80% seen once. This clone showed up just a few times. Its specificity is not known. CDR1 WNHNN and CDR2 SYGVQD come from the germline V gene (reference sequence). The CDR3 is 15 amino acids. Deletions cut 2 bases from V and 0 bases from J, with 10 bases between. The sequence was obtained from a woman aged 45-60 years in good health and CMV-seropositive. Sequenced input: PBMCs. The chain couples TRBV10-1 to TRBJ1-2; the D is unclear. CDR3 coding DNA: TGCGCCAGCAGTGAGAGGCAGGTCACTAACTATGGCTACACCTTC. Protein product: CASSERQVTNYGYTF.